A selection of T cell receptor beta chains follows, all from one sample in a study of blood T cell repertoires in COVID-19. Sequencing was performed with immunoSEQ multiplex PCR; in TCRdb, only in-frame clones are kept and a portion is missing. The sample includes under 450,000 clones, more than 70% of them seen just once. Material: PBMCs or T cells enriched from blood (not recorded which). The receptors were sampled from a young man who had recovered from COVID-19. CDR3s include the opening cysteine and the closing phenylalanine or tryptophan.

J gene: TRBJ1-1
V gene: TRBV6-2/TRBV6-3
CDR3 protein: CASSYRGRPGAEAFF

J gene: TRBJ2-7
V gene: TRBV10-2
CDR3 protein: CASSEPADRGRREQYF

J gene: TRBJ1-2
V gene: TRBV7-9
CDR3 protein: CASPEGGAHGYTF

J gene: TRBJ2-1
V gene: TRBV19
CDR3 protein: CASSGRTSVSNEQFF

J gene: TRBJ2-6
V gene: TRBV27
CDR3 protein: CASGSGSGANVLTF

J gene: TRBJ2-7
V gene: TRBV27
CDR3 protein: CASSFPAGEQYF

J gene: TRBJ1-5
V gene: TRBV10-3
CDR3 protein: CAISDSDRGRQPQHF

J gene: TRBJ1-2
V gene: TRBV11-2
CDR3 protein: CASSLMSEGSTGYTF

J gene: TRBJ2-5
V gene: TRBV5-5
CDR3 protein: CASSLLGRGRHETQYF

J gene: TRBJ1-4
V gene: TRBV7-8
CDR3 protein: CASSSERGKLFF

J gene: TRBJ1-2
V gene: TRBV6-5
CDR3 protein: CASTERANYGYTF

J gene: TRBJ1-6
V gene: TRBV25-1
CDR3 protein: CASSDSRGISSYNSPLHF

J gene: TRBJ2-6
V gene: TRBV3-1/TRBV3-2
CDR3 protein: CASSHASGVGGANVLTF

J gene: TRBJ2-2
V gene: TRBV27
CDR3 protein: CASSLSFLSWQGGTGELFF

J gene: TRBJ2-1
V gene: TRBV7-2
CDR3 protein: CASSRAGTGVGNEQFF

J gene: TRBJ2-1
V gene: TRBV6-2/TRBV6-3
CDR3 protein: CASSYSGQGAHLWDNEQFF

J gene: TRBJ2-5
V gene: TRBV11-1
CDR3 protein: CASSSWVAGVQETQYF

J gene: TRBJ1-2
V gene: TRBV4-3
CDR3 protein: CASSQDPTGQSGYTF

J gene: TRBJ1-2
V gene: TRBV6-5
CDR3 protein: CASSYSTGSTYGYTF

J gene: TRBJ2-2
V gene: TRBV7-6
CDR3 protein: CASSLAASGAGELFF

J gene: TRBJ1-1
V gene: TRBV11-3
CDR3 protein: CASSKTGGTNTEAFF

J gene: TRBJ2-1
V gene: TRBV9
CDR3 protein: CASSKTGGNNEQFF

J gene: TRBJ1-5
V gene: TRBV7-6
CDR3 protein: CASSSGQGMQPQHF

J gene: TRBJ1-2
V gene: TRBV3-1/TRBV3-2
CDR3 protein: CASSPAIPGYGYTF

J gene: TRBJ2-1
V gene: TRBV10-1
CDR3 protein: CASSESSGGSYNEQFF

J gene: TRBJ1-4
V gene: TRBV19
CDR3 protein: CASSDPGGTTNEKLFF

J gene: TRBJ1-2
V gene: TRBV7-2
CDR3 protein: CASSLELPAGYTF

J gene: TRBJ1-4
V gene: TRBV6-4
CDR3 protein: CASKSGGPWSEKLFF

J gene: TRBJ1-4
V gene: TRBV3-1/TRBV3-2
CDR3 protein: CASSPRGLNEKLFF

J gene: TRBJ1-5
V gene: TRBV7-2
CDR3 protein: CASNQQGVGQPQHF

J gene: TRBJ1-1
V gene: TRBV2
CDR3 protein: CASSLTGIPNQEAFF

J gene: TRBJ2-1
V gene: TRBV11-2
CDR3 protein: CASSLESQGRRDEQFF

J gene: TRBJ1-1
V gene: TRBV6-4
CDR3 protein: CASSEYWNTEAFF

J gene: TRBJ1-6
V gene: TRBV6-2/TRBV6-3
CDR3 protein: CASSPGTGNYSPLHF

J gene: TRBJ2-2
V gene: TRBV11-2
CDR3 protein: CASSLIETGELFF

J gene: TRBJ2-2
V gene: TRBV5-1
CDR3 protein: CASSLPRGVQTGELFF

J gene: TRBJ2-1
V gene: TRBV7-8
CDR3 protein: CASSSRPGAYNEQFF

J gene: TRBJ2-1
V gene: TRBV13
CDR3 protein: CASSFQGASSYNEQFF

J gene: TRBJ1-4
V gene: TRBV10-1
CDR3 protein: CASLPGQPIWKLFF

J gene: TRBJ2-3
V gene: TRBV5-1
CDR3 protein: CASSDSTVATDTQYF

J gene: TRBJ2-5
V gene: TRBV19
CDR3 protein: CASSIPSGGQETQYF

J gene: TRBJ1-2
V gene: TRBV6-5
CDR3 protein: CASSSSLGYTF

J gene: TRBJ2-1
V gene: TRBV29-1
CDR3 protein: CSVDALGAGGHNEQFF

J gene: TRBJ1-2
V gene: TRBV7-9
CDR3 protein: CASPPERGDGYTF

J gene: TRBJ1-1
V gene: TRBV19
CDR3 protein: CASINRGMFTEAFF

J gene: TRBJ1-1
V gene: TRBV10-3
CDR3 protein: CAISHNLNTEAFF

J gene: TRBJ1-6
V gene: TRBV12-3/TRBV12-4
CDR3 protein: CASSLGGSSPLHF

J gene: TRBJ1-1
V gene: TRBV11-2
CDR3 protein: CASSQRQGLITEAFF

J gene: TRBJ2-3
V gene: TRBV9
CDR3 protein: CASSVRGGPTDTQYF

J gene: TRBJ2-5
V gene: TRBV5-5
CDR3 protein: CASSLIGGAQETQYF

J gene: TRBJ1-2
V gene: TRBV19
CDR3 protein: CASSRRPSEGIGNYGYTF

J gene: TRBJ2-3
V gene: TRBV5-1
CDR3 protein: CASSLGQGAPTDTQYF

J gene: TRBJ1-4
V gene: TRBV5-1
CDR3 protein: CASSLGREGEKLFF